These T cell receptor beta chains were read from a single sample in a study of cytomegalovirus exposure and HLA in healthy donors. Assay: immunoSEQ multiplex PCR; the TCRdb copy retains only in-frame clones and omits some. The sample includes some 190,000 clones, around four fifths of them seen just once. The specimen sequenced was PBMCs. These receptors were taken from a man between 18 and 35 years old in good health and CMV-seronegative. Each CDR3 is given without its conserved first and last residue. Only some rows state a clone size, as once, few, many or a class for expanded clones.

once	TRBV6-5	TRBJ2-7	ASDRPEDCGNEQY
-	TRBV10-3	TRBJ2-7	AISGTGTGDSEQY
-	TRBV13	TRBJ2-2	ASGTGGGTGELF
-	TRBV11-3	TRBJ2-3	ASSLKTAQY
-	TRBV7-8	TRBJ2-3	ASSLATSGSLSDTQY
-	TRBV12-5	TRBJ2-1	ASGLDRLAGGRNEQF
-	TRBV4-1	TRBJ2-1	ASSQEGRGGNEQF
-	TRBV5-1	TRBJ1-2	ASSLGQGGSDGYT
-	TRBV19	TRBJ2-1	ASTMVAGANEQF
-	TRBV9	TRBJ2-7	ASSGGQGSSYEQY
-	TRBV18	TRBJ1-2	ASSPPGQGGYGYT
-	TRBV29-1	TRBJ2-2	SVDGDRGTGGLF
-	TRBV2	TRBJ1-4	ASRMTTVNEKLF
-	TRBV6-5	TRBJ2-7	ASSPGTPAYEQY
-	TRBV7-2	TRBJ2-7	ASSSDRGWSYEQY
-	TRBV2	TRBJ1-1	ASRRQGAREAF
-	TRBV2	TRBJ1-3	ASSYRGLWNTIY
-	TRBV6-5	TRBJ2-6	ASSYGLAGANVLT
few	TRBV7-8	TRBJ1-4	ASSSQGAPTNEKLF
-	TRBV7-2	TRBJ1-5	ASSLVGSSNQPQH
-	TRBV20-1	TRBJ2-3	SATLQGAQY
few	TRBV10-3	TRBJ2-1	AISESRTALINEQF
few	TRBV6-6	TRBJ2-1	ASSYELAGGHNEQF
once	TRBV28	TRBJ1-2	ASSQKGVYGYT
once	TRBV5-1	TRBJ1-2	ASSFQTIYGYT
-	TRBV19	TRBJ2-7	ASSTRTGDLYEQY
-	TRBV7-9	TRBJ2-2	SSSFWPSNTGELF
-	TRBV30	TRBJ2-1	AWSHGTGSHEQF
few	TRBV2	TRBJ2-4	ASSEELLAKNIQY
-	TRBV13	TRBJ1-2	ASSSTHRVGYT
-	TRBV7-9	TRBJ2-1	ASSRQTPSSYNEQF
-	TRBV27	TRBJ1-1	ASSIRENTEAF
-	TRBV18	-	ASSPRGLAGRTYEQY
-	TRBV5-1	TRBJ2-7	ASRGELAGGEQY
-	TRBV9	TRBJ2-2	ASSVVEGANTGELF
-	TRBV7-8	TRBJ1-1	ASSPGDRQNTEAF
-	TRBV7-3	TRBJ2-1	ASSFTKESEQF
-	TRBV11-1	TRBJ2-1	ASSLAGGSYNEQF
-	TRBV13	TRBJ1-2	ASSSRVTGDYGYT
few	TRBV13	TRBJ2-2	ASSHRTRRVGGELF